The 2 T cell receptor beta chains listed next were all sequenced from one sample in a study of early T cells in non-severe SARS-CoV-2 infection (dated by TCRdb to the early 2020s). The library was generated by 5' RACE. TCRdb records NextSeq 500 as the sequencer. The raw public reads went through TCRdb reprocessing: fastp at Q25, MiXCR clone calling, in-frame beta chains kept. Here each entry gathers all rows of one CDR3 protein and keeps the most common genes and DNA. The sample table lists around 66,000 distinct CDR3 sequences, less than 15% of them with a count of one. Clones ranked in the top ten supply roughly 8.3% of the sample. Sequencing was carried out using whole blood. Receptors originate from an adult who was a healthcare worker with PCR-confirmed SARS-CoV-2 infection or an uninfected control (not recorded which).

The V gene is TRBV5-1, the J gene TRBJ2-1; 9 bases line up with TRBD2. CDR1 is SGHRS and CDR2 is YFSETQ in the germline V gene. Trimming took 4 bases from V and 10 from J; bases not matched to a gene: 3. The CDR3 has 12 amino acids. CDR3 coding DNA: TGCGCCAGCAGCCCCGGACTAGCGGAGCAGTTCTTC. Protein: CASSPGLAEQFF. Full variable domain (rest looked up from reference TRBV5-1 and TRBJ2-1): KAGVTQTPRYLIKTRGQQVTLSCSPISGHRSVSWYQQTPGQGLQFLFEYFSETQRNKGNFPGRFSGRQFSNSRSEMNVSTLELGDSALYLCASSPGLAEQFFGPGTRLTVL.

This chain links TRBV28 with TRBJ2-4; D may match TRBD1 or TRBD2 (5 bases each). CDR3 length equals 17 residues. In germline, CDR1 is MDHEN, CDR2 SYDVKM. With 6 bases removed from V and 1 base from J, the gap between germline ends came to 19 bases. CDR3 nucleotides: TGTGCCAGCAGGGAGAGGGGATTTCGTCGGGCCAAAAACATTCAGTACTTC. Translating it yields CASRERGFRRAKNIQYF.